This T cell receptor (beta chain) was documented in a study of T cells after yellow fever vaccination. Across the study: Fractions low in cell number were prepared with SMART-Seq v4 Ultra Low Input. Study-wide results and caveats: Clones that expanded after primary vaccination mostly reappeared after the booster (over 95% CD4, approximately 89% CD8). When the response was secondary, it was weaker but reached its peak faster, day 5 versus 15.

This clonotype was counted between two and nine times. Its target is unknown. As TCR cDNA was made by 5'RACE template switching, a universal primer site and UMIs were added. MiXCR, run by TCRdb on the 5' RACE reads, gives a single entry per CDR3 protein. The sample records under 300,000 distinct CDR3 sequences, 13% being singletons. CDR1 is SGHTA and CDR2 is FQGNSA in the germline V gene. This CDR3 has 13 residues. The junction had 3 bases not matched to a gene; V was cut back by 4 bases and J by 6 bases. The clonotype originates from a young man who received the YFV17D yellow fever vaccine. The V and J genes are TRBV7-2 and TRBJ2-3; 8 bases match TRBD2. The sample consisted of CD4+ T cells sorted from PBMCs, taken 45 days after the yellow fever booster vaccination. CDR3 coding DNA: TGTGCCAGCAGCTCCCGACTAGCGGATACGCAGTATTTT. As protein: CASSSRLADTQYF.